A single sample is the source of the 27 T cell receptor beta chains below, sequenced in a study of blood T cell repertoires in COVID-19. Clones were sequenced by immunoSEQ multiplex PCR, and TCRdb holds only the in-frame ones, with some missing. The sample has some 400,000 clones; about 90% are singletons. The sample comprised peripheral blood. These receptors originate from a woman aged 55-70 years with COVID-19, enrolled during active disease.

This chain uses TRBV28 with TRBJ1-1, with D perhaps matching TRBD1 (5 bases). Trimming stripped 6 bases from V and 0 bases from J, with 14 bases between. Germline V gene sequence: CDR1 MDHEN, CDR2 SYDVKM. The CDR3 spans 15 residues. CDR3 sequence: CASRSVGGMNTEAFF. In nucleotides, the CDR3 is TGTGCCAGCAGGTCAGTGGGGGGGATGAACACTGAAGCTTTCTTT.

The count of this clone is one. This chain connects TRBV5-6 to TRBJ1-4; 7 nucleotides agree with TRBD1. Germline V gene sequence: CDR1 SGHDT, CDR2 YYEEEE. V was pared by 3 bases and J by 3 bases, with 2 bases of the junction left unmatched. The CDR3 sequence is 14 residues long. The CDR3: CASSSDRANEKLFF. CDR3 in DNA: TGTGCCAGCAGCTCCGACAGGGCTAATGAAAAACTGTTTTTT.

In nucleotides, the CDR3 is TGTGCCAGCTCACCACTGGGGGCAGGGTACTTGGTGGATGAAAAACTGTTTTTT. Its protein product is CASSPLGAGYLVDEKLFF. The chain uses TRBV18 and TRBJ1-4; tentative D call: TRBD1 (6 bases). Germline V gene sequence: CDR1 KGHSH, CDR2 LQKENI. This CDR3 is 18 amino acids long. Trimming removed 1 base at V and 6 bases at J, with 21 bases between. Together with reference TRBV18 and TRBJ1-4, the CDR3 gives the full variable domain: NAGVMQNPRHLVRRRGQEARLRCSPMKGHSHVYWYRQLPEEGLKFMVYLQKENIIDESGMPKERFSAEFPKEGPSILRIQQVVRGDSAAYFCASSPLGAGYLVDEKLFFGSGTQLSVL.

The chain combines TRBV25-1 with TRBJ2-1; possibly TRBD1 for D (6 bases). Trimming removed 3 bases from V and 3 bases from J, with 6 bases in between. The CDR3 loop spans 13 amino acids. In germline, CDR1 is MGHDK, CDR2 SYGVNS. The CDR3 nucleotides read TGTGCCAGCAGTGACAGGGGCTACAATGAGCAGTTCTTC. As protein: CASSDRGYNEQFF.

The genes are TRBV5-6 and TRBJ2-4; D possibly corresponds to TRBD2 (6 bases). The CDR3 is made up of 12 amino acids. The V end lost 7 bases, the J end lost 6 bases, and 11 bases lay between the germline ends. Germline values: CDR1 SGHDT, CDR2 YYEEEE. CDR3 residues: CASGTSRNIQYF. CDR3 in DNA: TGTGCCAGCGGGACTTCCAGAAACATTCAGTACTTC.

The gene calls are TRBV21-1 and TRBJ2-3; the D call in the table, TRBD2, was not verified against the DNA. TRBV21-1 constitutes a pseudogene. This CDR3 contains 17 residues. This CDR3 is CASSKSLAGGLVDTQYF. As DNA, the CDR3 is TGTGCCAGCAGCAAAAGCCTCGCGGGGGGGCTTGTAGATACGCAGTATTTT.

The V and J genes are TRBV5-1 and TRBJ1-2, with D maybe TRBD1 (6 bases). From germline, CDR1 is SGHRS and CDR2 YFSETQ. CDR3 length: 16 amino acids. V was trimmed by 4 bases and J by 0 bases, leaving 16 bases between them. The CDR3: CASSPNGQLANYGYTF. As DNA, the CDR3 is TGCGCCAGCAGCCCAAACGGACAGCTAGCTAACTATGGCTACACCTTC. Full variable domain (missing parts from reference TRBV5-1 and TRBJ1-2): KAGVTQTPRYLIKTRGQQVTLSCSPISGHRSVSWYQQTPGQGLQFLFEYFSETQRNKGNFPGRFSGRQFSNSRSEMNVSTLELGDSALYLCASSPNGQLANYGYTFGSGTRLTVV.

V gene TRBV18 combines with J gene TRBJ2-5; maybe TRBD2 (6 bases). The CDR3 is 15 residues long. Trimming took off 2 bases at V and 4 bases at J, with 14 bases between the two ends. CDR1 KGHSH and CDR2 LQKENI come from the germline V gene. This chain's CDR3 is CASSPWYLGGETQYF. CDR3 in DNA: TGTGCCAGCTCACCATGGTACCTGGGGGGAGAGACCCAGTACTTC.

V usage is TRBV5-1 and J usage is TRBJ2-3; a possible D gene is TRBD2 (5 bases). Germline V gene data show CDR1 as SGHRS and CDR2 as YFSETQ. The CDR3 totals 15 residues. V was trimmed by 2 bases and J by 0 bases, leaving 10 bases between them. The CDR3 sequence is CASSFGGASTDTQYF. CDR3 nucleotide sequence: TGCGCCAGCAGCTTCGGAGGCGCTAGCACAGATACGCAGTATTTT.

V is TRBV28 and J is TRBJ1-1, with 8 bases that match TRBD1. The V segment lost 4 bases and the J segment 2 bases; nucleotides outside the gene matches: 9. Germline CDR1 reads MDHEN; CDR2 reads SYDVKM. The CDR3 contains 16 residues. CDR3 sequence (DNA): TGTGCCAGCAGTTCGACAGGGGAGGGCATCAACACTGAAGCTTTCTTT. As protein: CASSSTGEGINTEAFF.

The J gene is TRBJ2-1, the V gene TRBV5-1; TRBD2 matches at 11 bases. This CDR3 has 16 residues. Looked up from germline, CDR1 is SGHRS and CDR2 is YFSETQ. Trimming took 0 bases from V and 6 from J; bases not matched to a gene: 5. The CDR3 DNA sequence: TGCGCCAGCAGCTTGGAGCTAGCGGGGGGTCCCAATGAGCAGTTCTTC. Encoded protein: CASSLELAGGPNEQFF.

The rearrangement links TRBV6-4 to TRBJ1-2, with D perhaps TRBD1 (5 bases). V lost 7 bases, J lost 8 bases, and 20 bases lay in between. Per the germline V gene, CDR1 is MRHNA and CDR2 is SNTAGT. This CDR3 comprises 14 residues. The CDR3 loop reads CASNPGGGSYGYTF. CDR3 DNA: TGTGCCAGCAACCCGGGGGGGGGTTCCTACGGCTACACCTTC.

J is TRBJ1-3 and V is TRBV13; possibly TRBD1 for D (5 bases). Trimming cost V 3 bases and J 7 bases, with 10 bases left between them. Per the germline V gene, CDR1 is PRHDT and CDR2 is FYEKMQ (reference sequence). The CDR3 consists of 13 residues. The CDR3 DNA is TGTGCCAGCAGCTTCAGGGTCTACAACACCATATATTTT. Protein: CASSFRVYNTIYF.

The CDR3 here is CASSLKLARGAQETQYF. Here the CDR3 DNA reads TGTGCCAGCAGCTTAAAGTTGGCGCGGGGGGCTCAAGAGACCCAGTACTTC. The chain joins TRBV7-6 to TRBJ2-5; 8 bases fit TRBD2. Germline V lookup: CDR1 SGHVS, CDR2 FNYEAQ. This CDR3 is 17 amino acids long. V shed 2 bases, J shed 2 bases, and the junction held 10 bases outside the gene matches.

This clone showed up just once. The chain couples TRBV7-6 to TRBJ1-1; D is uncertain. Germline CDR1 SGHVS, CDR2 FNYEAQ. V lost 2 bases to trimming and J lost 0 bases, with 16 bases between them. The CDR3 contains 17 residues. CDR3 nucleotide sequence: TGTGCCAGCAGCTTAAAGGCGGGCGGATCCTTGAACACTGAAGCTTTCTTT. The encoded protein is CASSLKAGGSLNTEAFF.

This rearrangement joins TRBV5-5 to TRBJ1-6, with D tentatively TRBD1 (5 bases). Deletions cut 0 bases from V and 6 bases from J, with 16 bases between. The CDR3 is 17 residues long. The germline V gene encodes CDR1 SGHKS and CDR2 YYEKEE (reference sequence). The CDR3 coding sequence is TGTGCCAGCAGCTTGGCCTTCTTAGACAGACCTAATTCACCCCTCCACTTT. Translating gives CASSLAFLDRPNSPLHF.

This chain uses TRBV30 with TRBJ1-5, with TRBD1 matching 8 bases. V shed 2 bases, J shed 5 bases, and the junction held 20 bases outside the gene matches. There are 19 residues in the CDR3. Per the germline V gene, CDR1 is GTSNPN and CDR2 is SVGIG (reference sequence). The CDR3 loop reads CAWSHLRGRGADGDQPQHF. In nucleotides, the CDR3 is TGTGCCTGGAGTCACCTCAGGGGGCGTGGAGCCGATGGCGATCAGCCCCAGCATTTT. Full variable domain (remainder filled in from reference TRBV30 and TRBJ1-5): SQTIHQWPATLVQPVGSPLSLECTVEGTSNPNLYWYRQAAGRGLQLLFYSVGIGQISSEVPQNLSASRPQDRQFILSSKKLLLSDSGFYLCAWSHLRGRGADGDQPQHFGDGTRLSIL.

This chain joins TRBV5-1 and TRBJ2-5, with 12 bases lining up with TRBD2. The V and J ends lost 0 bases and 5 bases, in that order; junction bases with no gene match: 8. The CDR3 extends over 17 amino acids. Germline V gives CDR1 SGHRS, CDR2 YFSETQ. The CDR3 protein is CASSLGRLAGAPETQYF. CDR3 bases: TGCGCCAGCAGCTTGGGGCGACTAGCGGGGGCCCCGGAGACCCAGTACTTC.

The rearrangement joins TRBV6-5 to TRBJ2-3; 9 bases match TRBD1. CDR1 is MNHEY and CDR2 is SVGAGI in the germline V gene. The CDR3 has 14 residues. Unmatched junction bases numbered 13, after V lost 6 bases and J lost 12 bases. The CDR3: CASRRERTGVAQYF. The CDR3 region has the DNA TGTGCCAGCAGACGCGAGCGGACAGGGGTTGCACAGTATTTT.

The chain uses TRBV5-5 and TRBJ2-5; 9 bases align to TRBD1. Germline CDR1 SGHKS, CDR2 YYEKEE (reference sequence). V trimming: 4 bases; J trimming: 4 bases; junction bases outside the gene matches: 8. The CDR3 totals 15 residues. This chain's CDR3 is CASSQGQGFIETQYF. For the CDR3, the DNA is TGTGCCAGCAGCCAGGGACAGGGTTTTATAGAGACCCAGTACTTC.

In the case of this clone: At the DNA level, this CDR3 is encoded by other sequences in the same sample as well. This chain joins TRBV28 and TRBJ1-2; 7 bases fit TRBD1. The junction had 4 bases not matched to a gene; V was cut back by 6 bases and J by 3 bases. The CDR3 has 13 amino acids. CDR1 and CDR2 (germline): MDHEN, SYDVKM. This CDR3 reads CASSLTGYYGYTF. CDR3 in DNA: TGTGCCAGCAGCTTGACAGGGTACTATGGCTACACCTTC.

The CDR3 DNA is TGCGCCAGCACCCAAGGGGGGGCCACTGAAGCTTTCTTT. It encodes CASTQGGATEAFF. This chain uses TRBV10-1 with TRBJ1-1, with D possibly TRBD1 on 6 matching bases. CDR3 length: 13 residues. Germline lookup yields CDR1 WNHNN and CDR2 SYGVQD (reference sequence). The V end lost 7 bases, the J end lost 4 bases, and 13 bases lay between the germline ends.

The chain employs TRBV2 and TRBJ1-1; D unclear. The germline V gene encodes CDR1 SNHLY and CDR2 FYNNEI. The CDR3 is 12 residues long. The germline V and J ends were trimmed by 10 bases and 4 bases, with 13 bases remaining between them. The CDR3 sequence is CATVLVFTEAFF. In DNA, the CDR3 is TGTGCCACGGTGTTGGTTTTCACTGAAGCTTTCTTT.

This chain links TRBV5-6 with TRBJ1-5; maybe TRBD1 (6 bases). Trimming took 0 bases from V and 7 from J, leaving 8 bases between them. The CDR3 consists of 13 residues. Germline V CDR1 and CDR2: SGHDT, YYEEEE. The CDR3 DNA reads as TGTGCCAGCAGCTTGGCGCAGGGGCAGCCCCAGCATTTT. Translation: CASSLAQGQPQHF.

This chain links TRBV11-2 with TRBJ1-2; 9 bases match TRBD1. Germline CDR1 and CDR2: SGHAT and FQNNGV. V was pared by 1 base and J by 7 bases, with 13 bases of the junction left unmatched. The CDR3 runs 17 residues. CDR3 sequence reads: CASSLGQRDRVNSGYTF. The CDR3 DNA is TGTGCCAGCAGCTTAGGACAACGGGACAGGGTAAACAGTGGCTACACCTTC.

V and J are TRBV29-1 and TRBJ1-4; the match to TRBD1 covers 7 bases. Germline CDR1 and CDR2: SQVTM and ANQGSEA. The CDR3 is 13 amino acids. Trimming at V came to 4 bases and at J to 8 bases, leaving 7 bases not matched to a gene. This CDR3 reads CSVGRDSGEKLFF. The CDR3 nucleotides read TGCAGCGTTGGACGGGACAGCGGGGAAAAACTGTTTTTT. The entire variable domain, with the rest obtained from reference TRBV29-1 and TRBJ1-4, is as follows: SAVISQKPSRDICQRGTSLTIQCQVDSQVTMMFWYRQQPGQSLTLIATANQGSEATYESGFVIDKFPISRPNLTFSTLTVSNMSPEDSSIYLCSVGRDSGEKLFFGSGTQLSVL.

V is TRBV3-1 (or the pseudogene TRBV3-2) and J is TRBJ1-5, with a possible D match to TRBD1 (5 bases). The CDR3 consists of 14 residues. Trimming cost V 1 base and J 9 bases, with 13 bases left between them. Germline V CDR1 and CDR2: LGHDT, YNNKEL (reference sequence). CDR3 sequence: CASSQGGHPRPQHF. The CDR3 DNA follows: TGTGCCAGCAGCCAAGGAGGACATCCCCGGCCCCAGCATTTT.